These 2 T cell receptor beta chains originate from one sample sequenced in a study of CD8 T cells in ankylosing spondylitis (dated by TCRdb to 2015 to 2018). Beyond this particular receptor, the publication reports: Blood from ankylosing spondylitis patients appeared to be characterized by a TCR beta motif made up of several highly homologous amino acid variants.

No antigen has been identified for these receptors. Receptor amplification or capture employed 5' RACE. For sequencing, an Illumina HiSeq 2500 was employed. The public reads were run again by TCRdb, first through fastp at Q25 and then through MiXCR, and only productive beta chains were kept. A single entry per CDR3 protein holds the most common genes and DNA from its merged rows. The sample records 200,000 to 250,000 distinct CDR3 sequences, around 18% of which are singletons. The ten most abundant clones make up about two fifths of the sample. Material for sequencing was blood, either unsorted or a sorted T cell fraction (not recorded which). These receptors were taken from a male donor with ankylosing spondylitis.

This clonotype was observed at least ten times. The chain is built from TRBV29-1 and TRBJ1-1, with a weak D call TRBD1 (5 bases). Per the germline V gene, CDR1 is SQVTM and CDR2 is ANQGSEA. V was cut by 6 bases and J by 1 base, with 9 bases left in between. The CDR3 runs to 12 residues. The CDR3, as DNA: TGCAGCGTGGGACGCTCGAACACTGAAGCTTTCTTT. It codes for CSVGRSNTEAFF.

This clonotype was picked up a small number of times. The chain combines TRBV27 with TRBJ2-6; no clear D gene. The V end was cut by 2 bases, the J end by 2 bases, with 1 base between. This CDR3 is 13 amino acids long. Germline V gene data show CDR1 as MNHEY and CDR2 as SMNVEV (reference sequence). Written as DNA, the CDR3 is TGTGCCAGCAGTTTAACTGGGGCCAACGTCCTGACTTTC. Translated, it gives CASSLTGANVLTF.